These 17 T cell receptor beta chains came from one sample sequenced in a study of prognosis after radiotherapy for stage I lung cancer. Genomic DNA served as the source from which two-round multiplex PCR generated TCR beta CDR3 amplicons. For every TRBV and TRBJ gene, a specific primer was used in first-round PCR. TCRdb passed the multiplex PCR reads through MiXCR, listing each CDR3 protein once. The table has fewer than 25,000 distinct CDR3 sequences, more than 40% seen once; the top ten hold more than 25%. The specimen comprised PBMCs, sampled before or after stereotactic body radiation therapy (not recorded which). These receptors were collected from a donor over 45 with non-small cell lung cancer.

In this sample, this clonotype turned up many times. With a much larger clone just one base away, this may be a read error. The chain links TRBV12-3 or TRBV12-4 to TRBJ2-7; D unclear. This CDR3 is 12 amino acids long. The CDR3 region has the DNA TGTGCCAGCAGACACAGCTCCTACGATCAGTACTTC. Translation: CASRHSSYDQYF.

V gene TRBV19 combines with J gene TRBJ2-1; the D call may be TRBD1 or TRBD2 (6 bases each). The CDR3 sequence is 15 residues long. Germline V gene sequence: CDR1 LNHDA, CDR2 SQIVND (reference sequence). V was shortened by 4 bases and J by 6 bases, with 16 bases between the two germline ends. This CDR3 is CASSTGTWEVNEQFF. In DNA, the CDR3 is TGTGCCAGTAGTACCGGGACATGGGAGGTCAATGAGCAGTTCTTC.

Comments on this clonotype: A much larger clone lies a single base off, so this may be a read error. V usage is TRBV29-1 and J usage is TRBJ2-1; D possibly corresponds to TRBD1 (6 bases). V was shortened by 6 bases and J by 5 bases, with 11 bases between the two germline ends. The germline V gene encodes CDR1 SQVTM and CDR2 ANQGSEA. CDR3 length equals 12 residues. The CDR3 DNA is TGCAGCGTATCCCAGGGGAACAATGAGCAGTTCTTC. This translates into CSVSQGNNEQFF.

This clonotype was detected only once. This likely came from a read error, as a far larger clone is one base away. The gene calls are TRBV6-2 or TRBV6-3 and TRBJ2-5, with D perhaps TRBD1 (5 bases). The CDR3 is made up of 13 amino acids. Per germline, CDR1 MNHEY and CDR2 SVGEGT. The V end was cut by 6 bases, the J end by 7 bases, with 15 bases between. Here the CDR3 reads CASSPDRSGTQYF. The CDR3 DNA reads as TGTGCCAGCAGCCCTGACAGAAGTGGGACCCAGTACTTC.

The chain is built from TRBV18 and TRBJ2-1, with D possibly being TRBD2 (6 bases). The CDR3 is 13 residues long. Germline assignment: CDR1 KGHSH and CDR2 LQKENI. Trimming removed 6 bases from V and 5 bases from J, with 11 bases in between. CDR3 in DNA: TGTGCCAGCTCCCGACTAGTAGACAATGAGCAGTTCTTC. It encodes CASSRLVDNEQFF.

V is TRBV2 and J is TRBJ2-3; D is uncertain. The CDR3 sequence is 16 residues long. Trimming cost V 2 bases and J 1 base, with 13 bases left between them. Germline assignment: CDR1 SNHLY and CDR2 FYNNEI. For the CDR3, the DNA is TGTGCCAGCAGTGAACAAGGGTCCGGGCGCACAGATACGCAGTATTTT. It codes for CASSEQGSGRTDTQYF.

The chain couples TRBV20-1 to TRBJ2-5; 12 nucleotides align to TRBD2. The CDR3 sequence is 16 residues long. Germline values: CDR1 DFQATT, CDR2 SNEGSKA (reference sequence). After removal of 0 bases from V and 7 bases from J, the junction contained 9 bases not matched to a gene. Written as DNA, the CDR3 is TGCAGTGCTAGAGACCCTGGACTAGCGGGATATGGGACCCAGTACTTC. This encodes CSARDPGLAGYGTQYF.

This clonotype appeared many times. The chain joins TRBV20-1 to TRBJ2-7, with D possibly TRBD2 on 6 matching bases. V was pared by 1 base and J by 0 bases, with 10 bases between. The CDR3 is 14 amino acids. Germline V gives CDR1 DFQATT, CDR2 SNEGSKA (reference sequence). The CDR3 DNA reads TGCAGTGCTAGAGGAACGGGAGTCTCCTACGAGCAGTACTTC. Encoded protein: CSARGTGVSYEQYF.

At least ten counts were recorded for this clonotype. The chain couples TRBV24-1 to TRBJ1-2, with D possibly TRBD1 on 5 matching bases. Germline-derived CDR1 and CDR2 are KGHDR and SFDVKD. This CDR3 is 15 amino acids long. V was pared by 3 bases and J by 2 bases, with 12 bases between. The CDR3 DNA reads TGTGCCACCAGTGATCCTCGGGGCCTCAACTATGGCTACACCTTC. This encodes CATSDPRGLNYGYTF.

This clonotype was picked up many times. CDR3 DNA sequence: TGTGCCAGCAGCAATTGGACAGGGAACTCCTACGAGCAGTACTTC. It encodes CASSNWTGNSYEQYF. The chain recombines TRBV11-3 with TRBJ2-7, with TRBD1 matching 8 bases. Trimming removed 5 bases from V and 0 bases from J; junction bases left unmatched: 6. Germline assignment: CDR1 SGHNT and CDR2 YENEEA. This CDR3 has 15 amino acids. The entire variable domain, with the rest obtained from reference TRBV11-3 and TRBJ2-7, is as follows: EAGVVQSPRYKIIEKKQPVAFWCNPISGHNTLYWYLQNLGQGPELLIRYENEEAVDDSQLPKDRFSAERLKGVDSTLKIQPAELGDSAVYLCASSNWTGNSYEQYFGPGTRLTVT.

A word on this clonotype: It may be a read error: a sequence one base away is much more abundant. This chain joins TRBV6-2 or TRBV6-3 and TRBJ1-5, with D tentatively TRBD1 (5 bases). Germline V lookup: CDR1 MNHEY, CDR2 SVGEGT. V lost 5 bases and J lost 0, with 20 bases in between. This CDR3 has 18 residues. CDR3 sequence (DNA): TGTGCCAGCAGTGAACGACAGTATCCTTTATATAGCAATCAGCCCCAGCATTTT. Its translation: CASSERQYPLYSNQPQHF.

This clonotype has only a few counts. A much larger clone lies a single base off, so this may be a read error. This chain connects TRBV19 to TRBJ1-5, with a weak D call TRBD1 (5 bases). Trimming took off 6 bases at V and 1 base at J, with 16 bases between the two ends. This CDR3 region has 16 residues. Per the germline V gene, CDR1 is LNHDA and CDR2 is SQIVND (reference sequence). This CDR3 is CASSGRGLVSNQPQHF. In DNA form, the CDR3 reads TGTGCCAGTAGCGGTCGGGGCTTGGTGAGCAATCAGCCCCAGCATTTT.

This clonotype was observed many times. This chain connects TRBV5-1 to TRBJ1-1; the D is unclear. Trimming cost V 0 bases and J 1 base, with 7 bases left between them. Germline assignment: CDR1 SGHRS and CDR2 YFSETQ. This CDR3 spans 14 amino acids. The CDR3 loop is CASSLETANTEAFF. DNA of the CDR3: TGCGCCAGCAGCTTGGAGACGGCGAACACTGAAGCTTTCTTT.

This clonotype was observed at least ten times. This chain connects TRBV20-1 to TRBJ2-7, with 10 bases lining up with TRBD2. The CDR3 length is 13 residues. CDR1 and CDR2 from the germline V gene are DFQATT and SNEGSKA (reference sequence). The V segment lost 4 bases and the J segment 1 base; nucleotides outside the gene matches: 1. The CDR3 region has the DNA TGCAGTGCTAAAGCGGGAGGGTCCTACGAGCAGTACTTC. This sequence encodes CSAKAGGSYEQYF.

This clonotype turned up a few times. This chain links TRBV7-2 with TRBJ2-1; 10 positions agree with TRBD2. The CDR3 runs 16 residues. V lost 5 bases to trimming and J lost 9 bases; unmatched junction nucleotides: 13. CDR1 and CDR2 from the germline V gene are SGHTA and FQGNSA. CDR3 sequence (DNA): TGTGCCAGCAGCCCCCAAGAACTAGCGGGGCGCGGTGAGCAGTTCTTC. Protein: CASSPQELAGRGEQFF.

The table lists this clonotype with many counts. The chain uses TRBV20-1 and TRBJ2-3; 9 positions match TRBD2. The CDR3 length is 16 residues. After removal of 2 bases from V and 2 bases from J, the junction contained 8 bases not matched to a gene. Per the germline V gene, CDR1 is DFQATT and CDR2 is SNEGSKA (reference sequence). Here the CDR3 DNA reads TGCAGTGCTAGACCCAATGGACTAGCGTTCACAGATACGCAGTATTTT. Translated, it gives CSARPNGLAFTDTQYF.

The table lists this clonotype with many counts. This rearrangement joins TRBV10-3 to TRBJ1-2, with 9 bases lining up with TRBD1. The germline gives CDR1 ENHRY, CDR2 SYGVKD. The V and J ends lost 7 bases and 4 bases, in that order; junction bases with no gene match: 7. The CDR3 consists of 14 residues. CDR3 bases: TGTGCCATCAACCGGGACAGGGCTACCTATGGCTACACCTTC. This codes for CAINRDRATYGYTF.